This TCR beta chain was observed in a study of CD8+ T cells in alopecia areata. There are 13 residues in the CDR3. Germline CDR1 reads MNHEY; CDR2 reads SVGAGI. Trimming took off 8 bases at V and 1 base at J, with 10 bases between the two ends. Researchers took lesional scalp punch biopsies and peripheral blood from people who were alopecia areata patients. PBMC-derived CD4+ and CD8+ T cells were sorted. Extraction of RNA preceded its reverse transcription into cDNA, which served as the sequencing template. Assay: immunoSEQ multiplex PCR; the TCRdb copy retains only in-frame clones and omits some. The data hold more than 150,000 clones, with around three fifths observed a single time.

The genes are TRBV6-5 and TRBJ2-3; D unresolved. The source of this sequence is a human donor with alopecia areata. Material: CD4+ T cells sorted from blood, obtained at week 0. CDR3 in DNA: TGTGCCAGCGTTGCCCCGGGCACAGATACGCAGTATTTT. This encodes CASVAPGTDTQYF.